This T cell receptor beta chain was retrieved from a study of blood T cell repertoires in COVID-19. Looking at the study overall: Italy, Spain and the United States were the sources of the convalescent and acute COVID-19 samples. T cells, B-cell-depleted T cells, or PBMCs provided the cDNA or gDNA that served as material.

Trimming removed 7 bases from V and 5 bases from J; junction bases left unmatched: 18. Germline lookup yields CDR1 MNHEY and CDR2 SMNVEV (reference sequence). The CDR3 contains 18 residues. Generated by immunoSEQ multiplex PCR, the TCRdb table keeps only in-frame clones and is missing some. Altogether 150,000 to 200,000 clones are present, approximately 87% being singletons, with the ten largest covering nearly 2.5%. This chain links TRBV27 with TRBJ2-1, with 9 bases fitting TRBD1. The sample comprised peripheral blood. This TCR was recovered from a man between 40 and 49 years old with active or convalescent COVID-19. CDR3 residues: CASTATSWGTGQHNEQFF. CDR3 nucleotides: TGTGCCAGCACCGCCACCAGCTGGGGGACAGGGCAACACAATGAGCAGTTCTTC.